This is a list of T cell receptor beta chains from one sample in a study of vaccination effects on CD4 cells after COVID-19. Clones were sequenced by immunoSEQ multiplex PCR, and TCRdb holds only the in-frame ones, with some missing. Counted here are 55,000 to 80,000 clones, 75% to 85% occurring once; the ten biggest clones make up 12%. No cognate antigen is known for these TCRs. The sequenced sample was CD4+ T cells from PBMCs cultured with SARS-CoV-2 spike peptides, obtained before COVID-19 vaccination. These receptors originate from a human donor who received a COVID-19 vaccine. Each CDR3 is given with its conserved first and last residue. A D gene is named only where the DNA matches it firmly. Not every row has a clone size; where given, it reads once, few, many or a size class.

.	TRBD2	TRBV7-6	TRBJ2-5	CAGGLAGGETQYF	TGTGCCGGTGGGCTAGCGGGTGGGGAGACCCAGTACTTC
.	.	TRBV5-1	TRBJ2-1	CASSNSPGVTYNEQFF	TGCGCCAGCAGCAACAGCCCAGGGGTGACCTACAATGAGCAGTTCTTC
.	.	TRBV7-3	TRBJ2-3	CASSRSGGDTQYF	TGTGCCAGCAGTCGAAGCGGTGGAGATACGCAGTATTTT
.	TRBD2	TRBV12-5	TRBJ2-1	CASHLLAASYNEQFF	TGTGCTAGCCACCTGCTAGCGGCGTCCTACAATGAGCAGTTCTTC
.	TRBD1	TRBV6-4	TRBJ1-2	CASSPDRGTGGYTF	TGTGCCAGCAGCCCTGACAGGGGGACAGGGGGCTACACCTTC
.	.	TRBV24-1	TRBJ1-4	CATSDRGKLFF	TGTGCCACCAGTGATCGCGGAAAACTGTTTTTT
.	.	TRBV6-6	TRBJ1-4	CASSWGGGEKLFF	TGTGCCAGCAGTTGGGGGGGAGGCGAAAAACTGTTTTTT
.	.	TRBV28	TRBJ1-1	CASSLSWGEAFF	TGTGCCAGCAGTTTATCGTGGGGTGAAGCTTTCTTT
.	.	TRBV30	TRBJ1-3	CAWRHPGNTIYF	TGTGCCTGGAGACATCCTGGAAACACCATATATTTT
.	.	TRBV5-1	TRBJ2-2	CASSSAAANTGELFF	TGCGCCAGCAGCAGCGCAGCTGCGAACACCGGGGAGCTGTTTTTT
.	.	TRBV10-3	TRBJ1-5	CAIHAEMNQPQHF	TGTGCCATTCATGCAGAGATGAATCAGCCCCAGCATTTT
.	TRBD1	TRBV6-5	TRBJ1-6	CASRPQGFDSPLHF	TGTGCCAGCAGACCACAGGGGTTCGACTCACCCCTCCACTTT
.	.	TRBV6-5	TRBJ1-1	CASKSGVLGAFF	TGTGCCAGCAAGAGCGGGGTTTTGGGAGCTTTCTTT
.	TRBD1	TRBV2	TRBJ1-1	CASRKTGFGTEAFF	TGTGCCAGCAGGAAGACAGGGTTTGGCACTGAAGCTTTCTTT
.	.	TRBV24-1	TRBJ2-5	CATSDTGPQETQYF	TGTGCCACCAGTGATACCGGACCCCAAGAGACCCAGTACTTC
.	.	TRBV4-1	TRBJ2-2	CASSHPRAGKNTGELFF	TGCGCCAGCAGCCACCCCCGGGCGGGGAAGAACACCGGGGAGCTGTTTTTT
.	.	TRBV6-5	TRBJ2-3	CASSYQGGGGDTQYF	TGTGCCAGCAGTTACCAGGGGGGCGGGGGAGATACGCAGTATTTT
once	.	TRBV10-3	TRBJ1-6	CAISTGLALHF	TGTGCCATCAGTACGGGGTTAGCCCTCCACTTT
once	.	TRBV12-3/TRBV12-4	TRBJ2-3	CASSSRGTDTQYF	TGTGCCAGCAGTTCCAGGGGCACAGATACGCAGTATTTT
.	TRBD1	TRBV19	TRBJ1-5	CASHRGGGNNQPQHF	TGTGCCAGTCATCGGGGAGGGGGCAACAATCAGCCCCAGCATTTT